The rows below give T cell receptor beta chains drawn from one sample of a study of beta chain features in type 1 diabetes. This table comes from immunoSEQ multiplex PCR, and its TCRdb copy is limited to in-frame clones, with some not included. The sample includes under 400,000 clones, 20% of them seen just once. The sequenced sample consisted of naive CD4+ T cells from blood. These TCRs come from a young woman in good health. Each CDR3 is given with its conserved first and last residue. The order of the fields is J gene, clone size, D gene, V gene, CDR3 protein, CDR3 DNA. The D gene is left open where the match is weak. Clone sizes are given selectively: once, few, many, or a class where the clone is expanded.

TRBJ1-1 few . TRBV2 CASSGPGGANTEAFF TGTGCCAGCAGTGGTCCCGGGGGGGCGAACACTGAAGCTTTCTTT
TRBJ1-1 . . TRBV30 CAWGASTEAFF TGTGCCTGGGGTGCTTCTACTGAAGCTTTCTTT
TRBJ1-2 few . TRBV30 CAWSVLGTYGYTF TGTGCCTGGAGTGTTCTTGGGACTTATGGCTACACCTTC
TRBJ1-1 few TRBD1 TRBV30 CASETLPGQINTEAFF TGTGCTTCAGAGACATTGCCGGGACAGATAAACACTGAAGCTTTCTTT
TRBJ2-5 once . TRBV5-4 CASSFDFQETQYF TGTGCCAGCAGCTTTGACTTTCAAGAGACCCAGTACTTC
TRBJ2-7 . TRBD2 TRBV2 CASSEELAGDEQYF TGTGCCAGCAGTGAAGAACTAGCGGGAGACGAGCAGTACTTC
TRBJ1-5 . TRBD1 TRBV30 CAWSRTGNQPQHF TGTGCCTGGAGTAGGACAGGTAATCAGCCCCAGCATTTT
TRBJ2-1 few TRBD2 TRBV4-2 CASSPRRGGSGNHGQFF TGTGCCAGCAGCCCCCGCCGAGGAGGCAGCGGGAATCATGGGCAGTTCTTC
TRBJ2-1 . . TRBV4-2 CASSQDFTSSSYNEQFF TGTGCCAGCAGCCAAGACTTCACTAGCAGCTCCTACAATGAGCAGTTCTTC
TRBJ2-2 . . TRBV5-1 CASSLRGLGNTGELFF TGCGCCAGCAGTCTAAGGGGCTTGGGGAACACCGGGGAGCTGTTTTTT